This TCR beta chain was identified in a study of T cells in Graves' hyperthyroidism and ophthalmopathy. Authors of the study amplified TCR beta CDR3 regions from RNA transcripts. First-round RT-PCR with HTBI primers amplified the TCR CDR3 region. TCRdb re-called the multiplex PCR reads through MiXCR, storing one row per CDR3 protein. The sample comprises 730,000 or so distinct CDR3 sequences, around a sixth of which are singletons, and approximately 15% rests with the top ten. The diagnostic basis comprised clinical symptoms, serum thyroxine and TRAb, thyroid ultrasound and orbital computed tomography. PBMCs were obtained from under 13 ml fresh peripheral blood. The sample holds a few counts of this clonotype. The CDR3 has 15 amino acids. V lost 2 bases and J lost 3; bases outside the gene matches: 3. The germline V gene encodes CDR1 SGHVS and CDR2 FNYEAQ.

The clonotype was recovered from a woman in her 50s with Graves' hyperthyroidism that later progressed to Graves' ophthalmopathy. Sequenced input: blood. The chain is built from TRBV7-6 and TRBJ2-1, with TRBD2 identical over 8 bases. The CDR3 DNA sequence: TGTGCCAGCAGCTTAACACTAGCGGACTACAATGAGCAGTTCTTC. Translating gives CASSLTLADYNEQFF.